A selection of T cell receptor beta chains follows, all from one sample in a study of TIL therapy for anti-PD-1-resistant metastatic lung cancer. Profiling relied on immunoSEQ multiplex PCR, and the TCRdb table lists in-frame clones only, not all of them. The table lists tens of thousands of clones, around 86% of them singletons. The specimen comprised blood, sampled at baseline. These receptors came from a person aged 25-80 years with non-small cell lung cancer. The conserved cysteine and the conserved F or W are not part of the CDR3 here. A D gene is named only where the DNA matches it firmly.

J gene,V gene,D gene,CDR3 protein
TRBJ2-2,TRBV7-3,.,ASSSQGNTGELF
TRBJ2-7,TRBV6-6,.,ASSYSGGPSYEQY
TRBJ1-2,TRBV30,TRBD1,AWKQQGASGYT
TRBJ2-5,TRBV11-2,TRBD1,ASSWSGGGETQY
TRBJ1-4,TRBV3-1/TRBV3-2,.,ASSQGSGGANEKLF
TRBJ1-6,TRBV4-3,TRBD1,ASSQDITGAGANSPLH
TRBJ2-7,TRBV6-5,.,ASSYQDTGTYEQY
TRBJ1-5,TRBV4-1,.,ASSQESGRTNQPQH
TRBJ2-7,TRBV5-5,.,ASSLVGGGRADPSSYEQY
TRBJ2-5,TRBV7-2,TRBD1,ASSLAFSQGMETQY
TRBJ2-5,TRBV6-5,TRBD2,ASSYSGLAPQETQY
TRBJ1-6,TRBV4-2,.,ASSQVGGTPLH
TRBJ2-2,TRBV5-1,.,ASSWEGAIYTGELF
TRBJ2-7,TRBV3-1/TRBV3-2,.,ASSHRAYYEQY
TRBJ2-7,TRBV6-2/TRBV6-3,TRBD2,ASSYPLVGGTPYEQY